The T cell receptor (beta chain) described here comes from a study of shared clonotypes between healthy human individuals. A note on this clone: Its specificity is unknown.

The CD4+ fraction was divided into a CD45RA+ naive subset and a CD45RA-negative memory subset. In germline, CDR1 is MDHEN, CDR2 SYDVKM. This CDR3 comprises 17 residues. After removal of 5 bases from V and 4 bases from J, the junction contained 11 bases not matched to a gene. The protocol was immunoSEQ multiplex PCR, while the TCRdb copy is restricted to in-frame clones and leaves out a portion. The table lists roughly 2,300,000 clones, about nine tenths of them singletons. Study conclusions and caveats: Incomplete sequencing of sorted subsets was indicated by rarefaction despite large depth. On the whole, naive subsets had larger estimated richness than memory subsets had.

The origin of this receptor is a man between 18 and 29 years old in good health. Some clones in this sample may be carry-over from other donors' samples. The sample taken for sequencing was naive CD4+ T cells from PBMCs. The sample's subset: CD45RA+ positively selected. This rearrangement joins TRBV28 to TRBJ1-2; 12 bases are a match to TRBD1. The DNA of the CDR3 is TGTGCCAGCAGTCCCCCCTCCGGGACAGGGGGCGGCTATGGCTACACCTTC. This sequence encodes CASSPPSGTGGGYGYTF.